A single sample gave rise to the 25 T cell receptor beta chains below, sequenced in a study of T cell repertoires in cytomegalovirus infection. TCRdb fed the reads into MiXCR, producing one record per CDR3 protein. This sample yields some 180,000 distinct CDR3 sequences, of which about a tenth are seen a single time; about 4.6% belongs to the top ten. The sample consisted of PBMCs. These receptor sequences come from a human donor in good health (CMV status not recorded). Some clones in this sample may be carry-over from other donors' samples.

This clonotype was counted ten times or more. The rearrangement links TRBV7-2 to TRBJ2-7, with D uncertain. The germline V gene has CDR1 SGHTA and CDR2 FQGNSA. Trimming took 8 bases from V and 3 from J, leaving 5 bases between them. The CDR3 has 10 amino acids. CDR3 DNA sequence: TGTGCCAGCGGTGACTACGAGCAGTACTTC. Translating it yields CASGDYEQYF.

There are a few counts of this clonotype. This chain joins TRBV12-3 or TRBV12-4 and TRBJ2-3; TRBD2 matches 10 bases. The length of the CDR3 is 16 residues. V was clipped by 3 bases and J by 2 bases; unmatched bases: 5. The CDR3 here is CASSLLLAGDTDTQYF. The CDR3 region has the DNA TGTGCCAGCAGTTTGCTTCTAGCGGGGGACACAGATACGCAGTATTTT.

This clonotype has ten or more counts. The J gene is TRBJ2-1, the V gene TRBV27; 10 positions agree with TRBD2. Looked up from germline, CDR1 is MNHEY and CDR2 is SMNVEV (reference sequence). The CDR3 consists of 14 residues. The CDR3 reads CGTGAGGTYNEQFF. In nucleotides, the CDR3 is TGTGGAACGGGAGCGGGAGGGACCTACAATGAGCAGTTCTTC.

Concerning this clonotype itself: This probably arose from a read error, given a far larger clone one base away. The V and J genes are TRBV7-9 and TRBJ2-7, with D unresolved. The CDR3 totals 11 residues. Germline V lookup: CDR1 SEHNR, CDR2 FQNEAQ (reference sequence). CDR3 in DNA: TGTGCCAGCAGCCGTGCCTACGGGCAGTACTTC. Translating it yields CASSRAYGQYF.

This clonotype was seen ten or more times. The chain links TRBV7-9 to TRBJ1-3, with D unclear. The V gene's germline CDR1 is SEHNR and CDR2 FQNEAQ (reference sequence). This CDR3 contains 16 residues. The V end lost 3 bases, the J end lost 0 bases, and 12 bases lay between the germline ends. The CDR3 bases are TGTGCCAGCAGCTTCGAATGGAAGGTCTCTGGAAACACCATATATTTT. It codes for CASSFEWKVSGNTIYF. Full variable domain (rest looked up from reference TRBV7-9 and TRBJ1-3): DTGVSQNPRHKITKRGQNVTFRCDPISEHNRLYWYRQTLGQGPEFLTYFQNEAQLEKSRLLSDRFSAERPKGSFSTLEIQRTEQGDSAMYLCASSFEWKVSGNTIYFGEGSWLTVV.

The chain combines TRBV28 with TRBJ2-3; 10 bases are shared with TRBD1. Trimming cost V 6 bases and J 4 bases; bases outside gene matches: 4. The germline CDR1 and CDR2 sequences are MDHEN and SYDVKM. This CDR3 spans 14 amino acids. In DNA, the CDR3 is TGTGCCAGCAGGATGACAGGGGGCGCAGATACGCAGTATTTT. This sequence encodes CASRMTGGADTQYF.

This clonotype was recorded many times. The chain combines TRBV7-2 with TRBJ2-5; 9 bases line up with TRBD2. The V and J ends lost 1 base and 5 bases, in that order; junction bases with no gene match: 5. CDR1 is SGHTA and CDR2 is FQGNSA in the germline V gene. This CDR3 is built from 15 residues. Here the CDR3 reads CASSLDGLAIETQYF. In DNA form, the CDR3 reads TGTGCCAGCAGCTTAGATGGACTAGCGATCGAGACCCAGTACTTC.

This clonotype was found a few times. The chain employs TRBV5-6 and TRBJ1-2, with 7 bases fitting TRBD1. The germline V gene encodes CDR1 SGHDT and CDR2 YYEEEE. V lost 0 bases, J lost 2 bases, and 13 bases stayed unmatched. The CDR3 runs 18 residues. The CDR3 loop reads CASSLGNQWDSQNYGYTF. The CDR3, as DNA: TGTGCCAGCAGCTTGGGGAACCAATGGGACAGCCAAAACTATGGCTACACCTTC. The full variable domain, in which reference TRBV5-6 and TRBJ1-2 provide the parts outside the CDR3, is DAGVTQSPTHLIKTRGQQVTLRCSPKSGHDTVSWYQQALGQGPQFIFQYYEEEERQRGNFPDRFSGHQFPNYSSELNVNALLLGDSALYLCASSLGNQWDSQNYGYTFGSGTRLTVV.

This clonotype was recorded at least ten times. The J gene is TRBJ2-7, the V gene TRBV4-3, with 7 bases lining up with TRBD2. Trimming took 2 bases from V and 0 from J; bases not matched to a gene: 4. This CDR3 has 15 residues. The germline gives CDR1 LGHNA, CDR2 YSLEER. The DNA for the CDR3 is TGCGCCAGCAGCCAAACGAGGGACTACTCCTACGAGCAGTACTTC. It yields the protein CASSQTRDYSYEQYF.

The chain is built from TRBV12-3 or TRBV12-4 and TRBJ2-2; 12 bases agree with TRBD2. With 6 bases clipped from V and 2 bases from J, the junction kept 10 bases outside the gene matches. This CDR3 is 18 amino acids long. The DNA of the CDR3 is TGTGCCAGCAGCCGCTGGACTAGCGGGATACTTAACACCGGGGAGCTGTTTTTT. Its translation is CASSRWTSGILNTGELFF.

This clonotype was counted at least ten times. The genes are TRBV2 and TRBJ1-5; TRBD1 matches 7 bases. The trim removed 4 bases at V and 3 bases at J, leaving 9 bases unmatched. The CDR3 is made up of 16 amino acids. Germline assignment: CDR1 SNHLY and CDR2 FYNNEI. CDR3 sequence (DNA): TGTGCCAGCAGTGTCCAGGGGGGAGCTCCCAATCAGCCCCAGCATTTT. This gives the protein CASSVQGGAPNQPQHF.

The chain joins TRBV20-1 to TRBJ2-4; no clear D gene. With 5 bases removed from V and 5 bases from J, the gap between germline ends came to 10 bases. This CDR3 is built from 12 residues. Germline V gene lookup returns CDR1 DFQATT and CDR2 SNEGSKA (reference sequence). Here the CDR3 reads CSAVPQENIQYF. The CDR3, as DNA: TGCAGTGCTGTACCACAAGAAAACATTCAGTACTTC.

This clonotype was seen a handful of times. V usage is TRBV11-1 and J usage is TRBJ1-1; D gene ambiguous. CDR3 length: 12 residues. The germline CDR1 and CDR2 sequences are SGHAT and FQDESV (reference sequence). V lost 2 bases and J lost 7, with 8 bases in between. In DNA, the CDR3 is TGTGCCAGCAGCTTAATCGGCGATGAAGCTTTCTTT. Protein product: CASSLIGDEAFF. Full variable domain (remainder filled in from reference TRBV11-1 and TRBJ1-1): EAEVAQSPRYKITEKSQAVAFWCDPISGHATLYWYRQILGQGPELLVQFQDESVVDDSQLPKDRFSAERLKGVDSTLKIQPAELGDSAMYLCASSLIGDEAFFGQGTRLTVV.

The chain recombines TRBV5-5 with TRBJ2-5; tentative D call: TRBD1 (5 bases). V was cut by 1 base and J by 4 bases, with 14 bases left in between. CDR3 size: 15 residues. CDR1 and CDR2 (germline): SGHKS, YYEKEE (reference sequence). The DNA for the CDR3 is TGTGCCAGCAGCTTGTTTAGGGGCAGGCGAGAGACCCAGTACTTC. Translation gives CASSLFRGRRETQYF.

The rearrangement links TRBV20-1 to TRBJ2-3; 12 nucleotides line up with TRBD2. The ends lost 5 bases at V and 3 bases at J; junction bases unmatched: 9. Per the germline V gene, CDR1 is DFQATT and CDR2 is SNEGSKA (reference sequence). This CDR3 has 16 amino acids. The CDR3 region is CSASIRLAGETDTQYF. DNA for the CDR3: TGCAGTGCTTCAATTCGACTAGCGGGAGAGACAGATACGCAGTATTTT.

The V and J genes are TRBV29-1 and TRBJ2-7; D possibly corresponds to TRBD2 (7 bases). The CDR3 covers 13 residues. V lost 6 bases, J lost 2 bases, and 14 bases lay in between. Looked up from germline, CDR1 is SQVTM and CDR2 is ANQGSEA. CDR3 nucleotides: TGCAGCGTGGGGGGGACATTGACCTACGAGCAGTACTTC. It yields the protein CSVGGTLTYEQYF.

In the case of this clonotype: Since a much larger clone is just one base distant, this may be a read error. This CDR3 is missing its conserved last phenylalanine or tryptophan, likely due to a read error. The chain links TRBV6-5 to TRBJ2-3; the D is unclear. V was clipped by 6 bases and J by 4 bases, with 5 bases between them. The CDR3 sequence is 11 residues long. Germline CDR1 and CDR2: MNHEY and SVGAGI. For the CDR3, the DNA is TGTGCCAGCAGGGGTCCAGATACGCAGTATTTA. Its protein is CASRGPDTQYL.

This clonotype has more than one count but fewer than ten. The chain couples TRBV20-1 to TRBJ1-1; D possibly corresponds to TRBD1 (6 bases). Deletions cut 3 bases from V and 0 bases from J, with 14 bases between. The CDR3 spans 15 residues. Germline CDR1 is DFQATT and CDR2 is SNEGSKA (reference sequence). The CDR3 bases are TGCAGTGCTAGTAGGTTCGGGGGCATGAACACTGAAGCTTTCTTT. Translation gives CSASRFGGMNTEAFF.

This clonotype was picked up a small number of times. The J gene is TRBJ2-7, the V gene TRBV28; no reliable D call. Per germline, CDR1 MDHEN and CDR2 SYDVKM. The CDR3 extends over 12 amino acids. The V gene lost 7 bases and the J gene lost 2 bases, with 9 bases spanning the gap. The CDR3 spells CASTTAPYEQYF. In DNA, the CDR3 is TGTGCCAGCACAACAGCACCCTACGAGCAGTACTTC.

This clonotype was counted a few times. The rearrangement links TRBV4-3 to TRBJ2-7; a possible D gene is TRBD1 (7 bases). CDR3 length: 15 residues. CDR1 and CDR2 from the germline V gene are LGHNA and YSLEER. Trimming pared 4 bases from V and 2 bases from J, leaving 15 bases between. CDR3 coding DNA: TGCGCCAGCAGCCGACGACAGGGAGGCCCCTACGAGCAGTACTTC. The encoded protein is CASSRRQGGPYEQYF.

This clonotype was seen ten or more times. This chain links TRBV6-2 or TRBV6-3 with TRBJ1-1; D call uncertain. Germline values: CDR1 MNHEY, CDR2 SVGEGT. The CDR3 contains 12 residues. V was pared by 2 bases and J by 4 bases, with 5 bases between. The CDR3 region is CASSYIVTEAFF. CDR3 DNA sequence: TGTGCCAGCAGTTACATAGTCACTGAAGCTTTCTTT.

This clonotype showed up just a few times. The CDR3 DNA is TGCAGCGTCCAGGGGAACTATGGCTACACCTTC. Protein product: CSVQGNYGYTF. The chain joins TRBV29-1 to TRBJ1-2; tentative D call: TRBD1 (6 bases). V was cut by 6 bases and J by 2 bases, with 7 bases left in between. Germline V gene lookup returns CDR1 SQVTM and CDR2 ANQGSEA. The CDR3 is 11 residues long. Full variable domain (remainder filled in from reference TRBV29-1 and TRBJ1-2): SAVISQKPSRDICQRGTSLTIQCQVDSQVTMMFWYRQQPGQSLTLIATANQGSEATYESGFVIDKFPISRPNLTFSTLTVSNMSPEDSSIYLCSVQGNYGYTFGSGTRLTVV.

This clonotype showed up many times. The chain carries TRBV7-9 and TRBJ2-7; TRBD1 is a possible D gene (6 bases). Trimming left V 5 bases short and J 2 bases short, with 13 bases between. Per the germline V gene, CDR1 is SEHNR and CDR2 is FQNEAQ (reference sequence). The CDR3 is made up of 14 amino acids. This CDR3 is CASSNRVGPYEQYF. CDR3 DNA sequence: TGTGCCAGCAGCAACAGGGTGGGGCCCTACGAGCAGTACTTC.

On this clonotype: Sequence at one end of the junction differs from germline and may be a read error. The chain combines TRBV12-3 or TRBV12-4 with TRBJ1-6, with D unresolved. The CDR3 covers 13 residues. The CDR3 here is CASSSDGYSPLQF. The CDR3 DNA sequence: TGTGCCAGCAGTTCGGACGGGTATTCACCCCTACAATTT.

This clonotype was counted between two and nine times. The chain's CDR3 is CASSPPDSYTYEQYF. For the CDR3, the DNA is TGTGCCAGCAGCCCACCGGACAGCTATACCTACGAGCAGTACTTC. The J gene is TRBJ2-7, the V gene TRBV7-9, with D tentatively TRBD1 (6 bases). Germline V lookup: CDR1 SEHNR, CDR2 FQNEAQ (reference sequence). The CDR3 loop spans 15 amino acids. The V gene lost 5 bases and the J gene lost 2 bases, with 16 bases spanning the gap.